Included here is one TCR beta chain sequence, with context. It has no known antigen specificity. No much larger clone is present one base from it, and per-base qualities are unavailable. The CDR3 regions of human TCRbeta chains were analyzed by immunosequencing. The study's processing was this. TCRs in the repertoires were compared against a reference library of SARS-CoV-2-specific TCRs that had been generated with the MIRA antigen-specificity platform. Breadth was defined as the fraction of unique TCRs that were SARS-CoV-2-associated. Depth was defined as the fraction of total T cells that were SARS-CoV-2-associated. Using the MIRA data, each spike-specific TCR was assigned both to the spike region to which the TCR was reactive and to a CD4 or CD8 class. Log10-transformed breadth and depth values were compared by one-way ANOVA with Sidak's multiple comparisons tests. Drawn from immuneACCESS, this table holds only the in-frame rearrangements with V and J called that TCRdb kept. Clones are partly lost; checked studies trace under half to an unresolved V gene and leave the rest unexplained. The V and J calls and clone size are taken from that table; D and trimming were inferred from the DNA. The sample records around 130,000 clones, 86% of which are singletons. More than 10% of the sample lies in the top ten.

The entry originates in a study of T cell responses to AZD1222 COVID-19 vaccine (dated by TCRdb to the early 2020s). General notes on the study: AZD1222 recipients with second doses at about 4 weeks or about 12 weeks were pooled, because spike-specific TCR depth and breadth did not differ between schedules. Trial participants were enrolled by age into 18-55, 56-69 and 70-plus year subgroups, with around 150, 28 and 57 TCR-sequenced participants respectively. TCR sequencing covered 233 trial participants: 200 to 210 given two doses of AZD1222 and some 25 given two doses of MenACWY control vaccine. Overall results and qualifications from the work: The whole spike protein was spanned by vaccine-associated CD4 TCRs, and dominant responses were seen in regions 160-218 and 743-854. Nearly half of unique spike-specific TCRs reportedly recognized epitopes outside regions mutated in the B.1.351 and B.1.1.7 variants. Conclusions about previously exposed vaccinees were limited because only 6 or 7 AZD1222 recipients were SARS-CoV-2 seropositive at baseline. Most participants were white British and females outnumbered males, and the authors suggested that clonal diversity may have been underestimated. After two AZD1222 doses, both the breadth and the depth of spike-specific TCRs were significantly higher than at day 0 and than in MenACWY recipients. In the small 56-69-year group, the increase in depth fell short of significance, most likely because of low power. Because no day 14 peak-response samples were available, the repertoires could be characterized only after the peak T cell response.

The sample's time point label, decoded: baseline before first vaccination. Samples from vaccinated people were obtained from the UK trials COV001 and COV002, which included a single-blind randomized controlled phase 2/3 trial of AZD1222 (ChAdOx1 nCoV-19) in healthy adults. For TCRbeta chain sequencing, PBMC samples from trial participants were taken at day 0 and at day 28 after the second dose. CDR1 and CDR2, looked up from the germline V gene, are SGHAT and FQNNGV. From cysteine to phenylalanine, the CDR3 is 17 amino acids long. Of all the DNA, just the CDR3 is kept, 51 bases in frame from base 1. The V and J ends are trimmed by 6 bases and 0 bases, leaving 19 bases between them.

The sequence derives from an adult in good health. The sequencing here drew on peripheral blood, taken on day 0 of AZD1222 vaccination. The rearranged chain carries TRBV11-2 and TRBJ2-3; 5 matching bases give a weak D call of TRBD2. In nucleotides, the sequence is TGTGCCAGCAGACTAGGGCGTGGCAGCCATAGCACAGATACGCAGTATTTT. It encodes CASRLGRGSHSTDTQYF.